Listed below are T cell receptor beta chains from one sample, sequenced in a study of breast tumors, draining lymph nodes, adjacent tissues. TCRdb redid the calling of the multiplex PCR reads with MiXCR, one entry per CDR3 protein. Altogether 200,000 to 300,000 distinct CDR3 sequences are present, roughly 30% being singletons, with the ten largest covering 1.1%. The sample comprised axillary lymph node tissue. The receptors here all came from a female donor with breast cancer. Some clones in this sample may be carry-over from other donors' samples. The CDR3 runs from the conserved cysteine through the conserved F or W. Fields, in order: V gene, CDR3 protein.

>TRBV19
CASSSLGQGFDYGYTF
>TRBV24-1
CATSEVRGAHSVLTF
>TRBV7-6
CASTIEQGAHEQFF
>TRBV19
CASSMGVRGNEKLFF
>TRBV9
CASGQRGGSDTQYF
>TRBV20-1
CSTEGTSGRSNEQFF
>TRBV6-1
CASSERLAGVGEQFF
>TRBV25-1
CASSGWTSGRIDTQYF
>TRBV12-3/TRBV12-4
CVSSFNPGSYEQYF
>TRBV27
CASSLSLQVGTDTQYF
>TRBV12-3/TRBV12-4
CASVASLNEQFF
>TRBV7-8
CASSARTSGNSYEQYF
>TRBV12-3/TRBV12-4
CASSRGTVLRDSYEQYF
>TRBV6-4
CATTKRSCGYTF
>TRBV27
CASSLGRPGELFF
>TRBV15
CATSRDRGQPQHF
>TRBV3-1
CASSPLPSGMGYEQFF
>TRBV11-2
CASSLVGATWTLGGYEQYF
>TRBV6-6
CASSHSLTGELFF
>TRBV6-1
CASSQLPGLAGAYEQYF
>TRBV20-1
CSARKTSGRGNEKLFF
>TRBV4-3
CASSQESSRTDTQYF
>TRBV11-3
CASSPERGGYLYNEQFF
>TRBV7-6
CASSPASGQAGGQETQYF
>TRBV6-1
CASSPLGWGLDEQYF
>TRBV19
CASRGGDSNYGYTF
>TRBV9
CASSSRLVRGELFF
>TRBV28
CAIQGGGPGPYEQYF
>TRBV27
CASSPTRTSSSGGELFF
>TRBV11-3
CASSLLVQDNEQFF
>TRBV3-1
CASSQAIQRGGEQYF
>TRBV20-1
CSAAGTSGYYEQYF
>TRBV13
CASSFSGTSGRRPYNEQFF
>TRBV2
CASSPTIQDDEQFF
>TRBV14
CASSQGQTGAGNYEQYF
>TRBV9
CASSVSVGQGYGYTF
>TRBV18
CASSQGLGYDTQYF
>TRBV19
CASSKGLAGGANTGELFF
>TRBV20-1
CSASLLAGVAGELFF
>TRBV6-1
CASSEGDDFGYTF
>TRBV10-1
CASGPGTSGRLTYNEQFF